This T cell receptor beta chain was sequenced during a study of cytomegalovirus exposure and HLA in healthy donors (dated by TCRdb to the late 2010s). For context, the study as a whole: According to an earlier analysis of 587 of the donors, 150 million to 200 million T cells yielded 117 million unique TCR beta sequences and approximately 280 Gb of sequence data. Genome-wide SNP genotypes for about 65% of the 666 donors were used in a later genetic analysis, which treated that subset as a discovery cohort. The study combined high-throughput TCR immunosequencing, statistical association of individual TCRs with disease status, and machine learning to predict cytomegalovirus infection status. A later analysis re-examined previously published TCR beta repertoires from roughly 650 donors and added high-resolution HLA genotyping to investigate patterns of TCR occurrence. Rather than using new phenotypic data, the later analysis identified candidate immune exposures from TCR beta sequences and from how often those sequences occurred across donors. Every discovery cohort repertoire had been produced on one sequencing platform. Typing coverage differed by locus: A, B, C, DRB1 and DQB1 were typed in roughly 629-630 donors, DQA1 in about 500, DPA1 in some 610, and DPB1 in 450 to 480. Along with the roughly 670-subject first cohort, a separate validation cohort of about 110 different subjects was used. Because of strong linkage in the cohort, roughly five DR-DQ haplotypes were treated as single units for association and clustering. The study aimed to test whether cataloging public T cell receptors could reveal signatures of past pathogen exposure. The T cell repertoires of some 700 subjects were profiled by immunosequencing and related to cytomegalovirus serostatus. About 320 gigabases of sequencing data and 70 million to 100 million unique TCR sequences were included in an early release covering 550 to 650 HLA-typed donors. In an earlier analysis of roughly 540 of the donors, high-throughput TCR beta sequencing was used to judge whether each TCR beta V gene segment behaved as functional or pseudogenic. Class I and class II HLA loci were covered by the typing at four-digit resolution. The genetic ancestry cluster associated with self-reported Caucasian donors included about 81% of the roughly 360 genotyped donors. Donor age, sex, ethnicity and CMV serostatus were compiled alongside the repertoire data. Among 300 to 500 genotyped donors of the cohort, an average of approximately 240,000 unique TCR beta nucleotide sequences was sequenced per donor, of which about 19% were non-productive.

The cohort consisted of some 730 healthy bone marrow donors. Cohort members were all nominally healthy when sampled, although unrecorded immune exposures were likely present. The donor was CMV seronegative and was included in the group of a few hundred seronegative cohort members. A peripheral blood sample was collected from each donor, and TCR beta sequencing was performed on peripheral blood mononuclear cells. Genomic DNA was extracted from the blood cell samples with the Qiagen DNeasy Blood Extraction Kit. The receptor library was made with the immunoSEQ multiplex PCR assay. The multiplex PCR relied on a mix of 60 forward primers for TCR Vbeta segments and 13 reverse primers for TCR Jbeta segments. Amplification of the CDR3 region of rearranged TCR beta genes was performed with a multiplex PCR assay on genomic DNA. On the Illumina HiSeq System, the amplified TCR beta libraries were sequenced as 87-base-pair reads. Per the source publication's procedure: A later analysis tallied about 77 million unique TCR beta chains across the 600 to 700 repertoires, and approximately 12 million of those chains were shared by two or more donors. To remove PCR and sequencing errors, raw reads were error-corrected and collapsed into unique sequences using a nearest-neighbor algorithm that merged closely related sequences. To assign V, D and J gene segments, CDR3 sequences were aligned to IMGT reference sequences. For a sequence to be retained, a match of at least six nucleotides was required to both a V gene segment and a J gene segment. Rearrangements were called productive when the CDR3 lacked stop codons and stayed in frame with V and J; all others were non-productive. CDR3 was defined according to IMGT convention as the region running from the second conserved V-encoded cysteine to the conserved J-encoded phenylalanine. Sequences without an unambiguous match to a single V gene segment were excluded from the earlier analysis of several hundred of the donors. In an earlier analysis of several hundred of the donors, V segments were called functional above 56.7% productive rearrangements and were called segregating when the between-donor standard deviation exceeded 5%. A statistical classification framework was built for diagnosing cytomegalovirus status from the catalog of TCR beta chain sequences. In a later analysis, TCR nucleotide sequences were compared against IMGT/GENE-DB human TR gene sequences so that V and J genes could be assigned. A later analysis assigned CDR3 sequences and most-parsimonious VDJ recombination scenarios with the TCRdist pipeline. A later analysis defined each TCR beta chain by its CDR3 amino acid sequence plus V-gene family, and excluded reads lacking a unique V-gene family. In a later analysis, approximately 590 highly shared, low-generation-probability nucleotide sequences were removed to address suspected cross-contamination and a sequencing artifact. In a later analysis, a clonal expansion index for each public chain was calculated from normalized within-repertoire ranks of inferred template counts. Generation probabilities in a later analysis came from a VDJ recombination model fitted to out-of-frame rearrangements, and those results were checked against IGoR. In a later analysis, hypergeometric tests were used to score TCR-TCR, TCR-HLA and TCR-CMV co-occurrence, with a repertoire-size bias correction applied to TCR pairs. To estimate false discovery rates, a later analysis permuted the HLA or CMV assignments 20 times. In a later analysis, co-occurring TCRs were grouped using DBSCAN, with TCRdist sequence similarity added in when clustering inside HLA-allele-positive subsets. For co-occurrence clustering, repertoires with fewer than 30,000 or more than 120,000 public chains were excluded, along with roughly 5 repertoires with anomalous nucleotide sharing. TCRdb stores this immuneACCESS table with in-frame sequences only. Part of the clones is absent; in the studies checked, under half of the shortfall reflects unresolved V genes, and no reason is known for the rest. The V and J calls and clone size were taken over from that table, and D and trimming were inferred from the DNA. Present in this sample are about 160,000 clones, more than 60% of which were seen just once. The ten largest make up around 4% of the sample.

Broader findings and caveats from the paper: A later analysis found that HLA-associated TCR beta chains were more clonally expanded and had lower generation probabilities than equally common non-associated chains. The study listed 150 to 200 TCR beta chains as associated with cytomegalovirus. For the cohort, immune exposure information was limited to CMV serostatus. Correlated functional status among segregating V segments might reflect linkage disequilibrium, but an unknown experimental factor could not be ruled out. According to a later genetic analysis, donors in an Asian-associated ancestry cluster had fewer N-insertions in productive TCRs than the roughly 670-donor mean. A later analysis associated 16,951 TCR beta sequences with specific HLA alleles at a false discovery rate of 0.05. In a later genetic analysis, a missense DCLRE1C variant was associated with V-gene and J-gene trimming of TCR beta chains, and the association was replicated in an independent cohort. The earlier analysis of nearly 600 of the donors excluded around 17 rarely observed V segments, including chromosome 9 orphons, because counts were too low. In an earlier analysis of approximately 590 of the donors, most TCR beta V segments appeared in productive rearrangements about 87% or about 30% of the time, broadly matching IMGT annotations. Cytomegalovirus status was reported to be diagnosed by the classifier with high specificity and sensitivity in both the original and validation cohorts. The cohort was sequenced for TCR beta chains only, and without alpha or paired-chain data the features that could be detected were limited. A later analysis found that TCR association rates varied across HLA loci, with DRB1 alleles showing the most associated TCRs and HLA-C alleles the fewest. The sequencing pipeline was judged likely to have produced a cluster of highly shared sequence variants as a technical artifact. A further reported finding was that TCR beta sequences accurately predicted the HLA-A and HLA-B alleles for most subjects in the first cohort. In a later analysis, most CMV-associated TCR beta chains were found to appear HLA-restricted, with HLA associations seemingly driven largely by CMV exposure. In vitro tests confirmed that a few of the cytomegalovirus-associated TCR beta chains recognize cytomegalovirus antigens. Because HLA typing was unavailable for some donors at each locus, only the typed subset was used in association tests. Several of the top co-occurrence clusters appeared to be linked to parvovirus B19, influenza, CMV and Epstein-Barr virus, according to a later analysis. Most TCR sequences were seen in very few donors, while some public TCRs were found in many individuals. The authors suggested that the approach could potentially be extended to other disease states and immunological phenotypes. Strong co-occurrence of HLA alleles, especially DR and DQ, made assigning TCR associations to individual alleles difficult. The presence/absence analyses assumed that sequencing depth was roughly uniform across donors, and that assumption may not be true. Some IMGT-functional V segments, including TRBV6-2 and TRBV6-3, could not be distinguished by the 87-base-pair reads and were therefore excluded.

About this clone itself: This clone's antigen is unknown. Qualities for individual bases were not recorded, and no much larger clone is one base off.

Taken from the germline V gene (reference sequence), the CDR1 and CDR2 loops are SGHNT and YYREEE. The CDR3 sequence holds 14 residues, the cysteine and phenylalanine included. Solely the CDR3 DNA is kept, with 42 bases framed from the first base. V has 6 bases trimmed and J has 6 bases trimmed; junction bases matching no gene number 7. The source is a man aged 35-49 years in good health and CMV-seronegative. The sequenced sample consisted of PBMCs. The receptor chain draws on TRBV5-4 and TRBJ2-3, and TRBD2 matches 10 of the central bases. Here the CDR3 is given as CASTKRGGADTQYF. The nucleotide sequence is TGTGCCAGCACTAAGCGGGGGGGGGCGGATACGCAGTATTTT.